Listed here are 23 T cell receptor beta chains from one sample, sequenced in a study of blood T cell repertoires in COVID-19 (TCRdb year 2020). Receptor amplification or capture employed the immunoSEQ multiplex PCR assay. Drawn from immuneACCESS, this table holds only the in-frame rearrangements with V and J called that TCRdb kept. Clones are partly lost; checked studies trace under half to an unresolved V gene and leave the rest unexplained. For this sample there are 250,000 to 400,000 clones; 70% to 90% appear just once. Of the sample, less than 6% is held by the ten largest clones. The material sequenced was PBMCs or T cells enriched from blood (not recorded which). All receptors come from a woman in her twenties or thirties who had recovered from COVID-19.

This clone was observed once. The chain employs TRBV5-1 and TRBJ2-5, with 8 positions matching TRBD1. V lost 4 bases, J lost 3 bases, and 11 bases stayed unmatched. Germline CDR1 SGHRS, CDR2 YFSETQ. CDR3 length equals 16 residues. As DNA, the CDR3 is TGCGCCAGCAGCCGGTCGACAGGGGCTCGGGAAGAGACCCAGTACTTC. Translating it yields CASSRSTGAREETQYF.

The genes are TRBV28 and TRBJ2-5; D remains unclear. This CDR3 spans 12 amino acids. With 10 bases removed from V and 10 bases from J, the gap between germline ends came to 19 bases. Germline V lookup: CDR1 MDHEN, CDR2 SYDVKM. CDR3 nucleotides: TGTGCCACCTATAATGAAAAAAGTAGCCAGTACTTC. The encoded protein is CATYNEKSSQYF.

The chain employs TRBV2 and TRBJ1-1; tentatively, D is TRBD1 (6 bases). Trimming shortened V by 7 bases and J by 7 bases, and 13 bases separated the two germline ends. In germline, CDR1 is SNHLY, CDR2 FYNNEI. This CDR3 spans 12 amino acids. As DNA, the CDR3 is TGTGCCAGCACCGAACAGGGAGATGAAGCTTTCTTT. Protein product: CASTEQGDEAFF.

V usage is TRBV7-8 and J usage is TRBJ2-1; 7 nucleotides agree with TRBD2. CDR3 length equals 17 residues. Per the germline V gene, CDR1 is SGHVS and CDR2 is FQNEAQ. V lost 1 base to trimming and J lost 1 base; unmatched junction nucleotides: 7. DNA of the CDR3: TGTGCCAGCAGCTTAGATTTAGGCGGGGGTTCCTACAATGAGCAGTTCTTC. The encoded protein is CASSLDLGGGSYNEQFF.

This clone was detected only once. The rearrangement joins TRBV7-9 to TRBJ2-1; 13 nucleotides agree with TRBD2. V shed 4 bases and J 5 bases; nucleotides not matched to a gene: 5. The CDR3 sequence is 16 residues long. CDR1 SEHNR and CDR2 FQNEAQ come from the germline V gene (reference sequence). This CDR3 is CASSSLGLAGNNEQFF. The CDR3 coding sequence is TGTGCCAGCAGCTCGCTGGGACTAGCGGGGAACAATGAGCAGTTCTTC.

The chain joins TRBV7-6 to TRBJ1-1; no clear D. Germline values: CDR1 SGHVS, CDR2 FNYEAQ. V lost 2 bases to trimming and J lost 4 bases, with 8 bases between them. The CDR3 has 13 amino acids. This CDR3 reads CASSLWESTEAFF. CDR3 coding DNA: TGTGCCAGCAGCTTATGGGAGAGCACTGAAGCTTTCTTT.

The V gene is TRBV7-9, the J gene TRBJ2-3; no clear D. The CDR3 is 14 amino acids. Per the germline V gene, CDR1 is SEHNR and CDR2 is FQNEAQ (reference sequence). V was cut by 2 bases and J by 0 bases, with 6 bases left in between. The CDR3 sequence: CASSLSQSTDTQYF. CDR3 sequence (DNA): TGTGCCAGCAGCTTATCCCAGAGCACAGATACGCAGTATTTT.

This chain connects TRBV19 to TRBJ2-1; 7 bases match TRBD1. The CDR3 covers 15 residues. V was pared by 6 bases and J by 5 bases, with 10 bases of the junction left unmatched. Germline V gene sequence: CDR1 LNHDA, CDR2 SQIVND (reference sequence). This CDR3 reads CASRTQGNTHNEQFF. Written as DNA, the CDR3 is TGTGCCAGTAGAACACAGGGGAACACCCACAATGAGCAGTTCTTC.

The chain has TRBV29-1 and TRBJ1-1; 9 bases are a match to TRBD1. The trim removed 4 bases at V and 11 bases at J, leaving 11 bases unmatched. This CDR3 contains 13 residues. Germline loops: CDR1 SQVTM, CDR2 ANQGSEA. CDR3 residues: CSVGGGQGELAFF. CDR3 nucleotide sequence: TGCAGCGTTGGAGGGGGACAGGGTGAATTGGCTTTCTTT.

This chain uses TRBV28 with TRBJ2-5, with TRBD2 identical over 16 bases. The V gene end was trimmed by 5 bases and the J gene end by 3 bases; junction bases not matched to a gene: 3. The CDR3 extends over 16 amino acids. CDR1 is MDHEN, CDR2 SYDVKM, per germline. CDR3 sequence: CASSPGTSGGEETQYF. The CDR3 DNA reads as TGTGCCAGCAGTCCCGGGACTAGCGGGGGGGAAGAGACCCAGTACTTC. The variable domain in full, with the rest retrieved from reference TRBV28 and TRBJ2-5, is DVKVTQSSRYLVKRTGEKVFLECVQDMDHENMFWYRQDPGLGLRLIYFSYDVKMKEKGDIPEGYSVSREKKERFSLILESASTNQTSMYLCASSPGTSGGEETQYFGPGTRLLVL.

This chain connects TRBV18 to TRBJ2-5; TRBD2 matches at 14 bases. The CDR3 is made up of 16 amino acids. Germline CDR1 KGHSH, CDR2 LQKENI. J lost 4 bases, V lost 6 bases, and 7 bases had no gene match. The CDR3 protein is CASSPTSGGAGETQYF. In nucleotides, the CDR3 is TGTGCCAGCTCCCCGACTAGCGGGGGGGCGGGAGAGACCCAGTACTTC.

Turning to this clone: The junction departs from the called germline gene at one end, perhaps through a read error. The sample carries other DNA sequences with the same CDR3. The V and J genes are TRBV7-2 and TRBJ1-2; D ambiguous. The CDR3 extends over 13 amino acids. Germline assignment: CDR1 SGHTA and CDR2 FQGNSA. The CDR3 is CASSLAQNYGYTF. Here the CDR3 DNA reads TGTGCCAGCAGCCTAGCACAGAACTATGGCTACACCTTC.

CDR3 region: CASSQDQGVNTEAFF. CDR3 in DNA: TGTGCCAGCAGCCAAGATCAGGGGGTGAACACTGAAGCTTTCTTT. This chain joins TRBV3-1 (or the pseudogene TRBV3-2) and TRBJ1-1; 7 bases agree with TRBD1. This CDR3 comprises 15 residues. CDR1 is LGHDT, CDR2 YNNKEL, per germline (reference sequence). V dropped 0 bases and J dropped 0; count of bases not matched to a gene: 1.

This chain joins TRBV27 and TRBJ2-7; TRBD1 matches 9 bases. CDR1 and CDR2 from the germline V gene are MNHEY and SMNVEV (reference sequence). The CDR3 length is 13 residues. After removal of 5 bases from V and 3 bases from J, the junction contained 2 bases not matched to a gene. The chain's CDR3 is CASSPGQGYEQYF. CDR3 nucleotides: TGTGCCAGCAGTCCGGGACAGGGCTACGAGCAGTACTTC.

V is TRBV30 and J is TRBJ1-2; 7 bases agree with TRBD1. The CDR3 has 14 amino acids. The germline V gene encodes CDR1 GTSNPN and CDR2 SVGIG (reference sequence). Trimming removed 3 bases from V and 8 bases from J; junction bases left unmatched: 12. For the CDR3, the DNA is TGTGCCTGGAGAGGGGCGGGACAGCATATCGGCTACACCTTC. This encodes CAWRGAGQHIGYTF.

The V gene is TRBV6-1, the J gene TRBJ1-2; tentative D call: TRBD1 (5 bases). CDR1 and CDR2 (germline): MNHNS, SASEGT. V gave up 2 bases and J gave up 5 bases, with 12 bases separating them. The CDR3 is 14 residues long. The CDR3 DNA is TGTGCCAGCAGTGAAATGACAGTCCTTTATGGCTACACCTTC. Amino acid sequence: CASSEMTVLYGYTF.

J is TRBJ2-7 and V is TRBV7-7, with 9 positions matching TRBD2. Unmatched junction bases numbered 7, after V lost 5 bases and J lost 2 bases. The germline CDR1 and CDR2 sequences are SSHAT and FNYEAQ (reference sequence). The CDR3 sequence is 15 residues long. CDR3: CASSLLAGPTYEQYF. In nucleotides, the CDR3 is TGTGCCAGCAGCCTGCTAGCGGGGCCTACCTACGAGCAGTACTTC.

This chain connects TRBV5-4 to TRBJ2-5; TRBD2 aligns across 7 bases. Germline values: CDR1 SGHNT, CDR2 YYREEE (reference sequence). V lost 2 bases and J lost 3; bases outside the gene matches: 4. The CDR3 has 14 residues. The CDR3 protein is CASSLQAGKETQYF. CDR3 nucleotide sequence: TGTGCCAGCAGCTTACAAGCGGGGAAAGAGACCCAGTACTTC.

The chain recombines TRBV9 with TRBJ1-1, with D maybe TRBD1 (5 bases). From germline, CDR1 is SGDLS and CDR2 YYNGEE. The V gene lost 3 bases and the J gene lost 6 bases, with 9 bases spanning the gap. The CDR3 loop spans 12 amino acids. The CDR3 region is CASSEGFAEAFF. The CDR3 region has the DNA TGTGCCAGCAGCGAGGGGTTCGCTGAAGCTTTCTTT.

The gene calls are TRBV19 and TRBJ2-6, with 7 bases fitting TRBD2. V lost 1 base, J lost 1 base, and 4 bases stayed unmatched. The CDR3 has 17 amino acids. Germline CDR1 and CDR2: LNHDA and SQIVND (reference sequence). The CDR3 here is CASSIAGGGSGANVLTF. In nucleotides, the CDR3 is TGTGCCAGTAGTATAGCCGGCGGGGGTTCTGGGGCCAACGTCCTGACTTTC.

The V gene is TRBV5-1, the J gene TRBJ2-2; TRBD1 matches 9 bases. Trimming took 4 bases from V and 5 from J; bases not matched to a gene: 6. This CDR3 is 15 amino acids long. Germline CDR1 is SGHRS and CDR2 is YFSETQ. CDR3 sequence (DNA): TGCGCCAGCAGCGTAACCGGGACAGGGACCGGGGAGCTGTTTTTT. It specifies CASSVTGTGTGELFF.

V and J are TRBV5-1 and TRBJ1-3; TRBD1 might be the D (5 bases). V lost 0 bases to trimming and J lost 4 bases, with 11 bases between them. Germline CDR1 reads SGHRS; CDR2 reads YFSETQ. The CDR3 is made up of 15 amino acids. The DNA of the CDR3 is TGCGCCAGCAGCTTGGAAAGACAGCCGGGAAACACCATATATTTT. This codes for CASSLERQPGNTIYF. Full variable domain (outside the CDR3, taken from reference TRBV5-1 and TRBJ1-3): KAGVTQTPRYLIKTRGQQVTLSCSPISGHRSVSWYQQTPGQGLQFLFEYFSETQRNKGNFPGRFSGRQFSNSRSEMNVSTLELGDSALYLCASSLERQPGNTIYFGEGSWLTVV.

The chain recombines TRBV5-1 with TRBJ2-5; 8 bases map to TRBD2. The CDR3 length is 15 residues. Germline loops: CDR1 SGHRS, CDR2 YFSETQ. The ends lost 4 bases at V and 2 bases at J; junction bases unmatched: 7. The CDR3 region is CASSNRPGGQETQYF. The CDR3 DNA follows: TGCGCCAGCAGCAACCGACCGGGGGGGCAAGAGACCCAGTACTTC.